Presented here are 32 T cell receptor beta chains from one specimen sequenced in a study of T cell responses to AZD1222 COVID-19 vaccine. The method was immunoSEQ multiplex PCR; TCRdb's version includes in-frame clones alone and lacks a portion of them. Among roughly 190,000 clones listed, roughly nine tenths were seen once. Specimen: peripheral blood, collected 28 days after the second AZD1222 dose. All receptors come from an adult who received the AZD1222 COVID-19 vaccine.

CDR3 residues: CASSLVRVSPYEQYF. The CDR3 region has the DNA TGTGCCAGCAGCTTGGTCCGGGTGAGCCCCTACGAGCAGTACTTC. The chain links TRBV7-2 to TRBJ2-7; D uncertain. Germline CDR1 SGHTA, CDR2 FQGNSA. The V gene lost 3 bases and the J gene lost 2 bases, with 14 bases spanning the gap. This CDR3 spans 15 amino acids.

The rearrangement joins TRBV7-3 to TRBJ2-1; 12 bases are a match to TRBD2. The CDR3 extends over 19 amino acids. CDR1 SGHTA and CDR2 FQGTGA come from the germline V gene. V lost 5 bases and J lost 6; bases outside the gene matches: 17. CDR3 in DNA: TGTGCCAGCAGCCCGCCGGGACTAGCGGGCCTAAAAGGGGGCAATGAGCAGTTCTTC. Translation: CASSPPGLAGLKGGNEQFF.

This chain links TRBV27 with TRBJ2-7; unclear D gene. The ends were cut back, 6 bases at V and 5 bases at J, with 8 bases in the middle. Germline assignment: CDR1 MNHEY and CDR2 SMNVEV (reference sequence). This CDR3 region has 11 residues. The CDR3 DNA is TGTGCCAGCAGCCAGGCCCACGAGCAGTACTTC. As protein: CASSQAHEQYF.

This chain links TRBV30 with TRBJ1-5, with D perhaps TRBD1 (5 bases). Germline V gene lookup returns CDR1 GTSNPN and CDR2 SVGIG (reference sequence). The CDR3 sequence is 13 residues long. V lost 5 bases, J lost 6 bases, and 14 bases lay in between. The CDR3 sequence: CAWDQGGSQPQHF. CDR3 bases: TGTGCCTGGGATCAGGGAGGGAGTCAGCCCCAGCATTTT.

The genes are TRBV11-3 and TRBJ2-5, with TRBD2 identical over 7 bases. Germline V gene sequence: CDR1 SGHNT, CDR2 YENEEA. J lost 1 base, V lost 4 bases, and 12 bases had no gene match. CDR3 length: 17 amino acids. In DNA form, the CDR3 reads TGTGCCAGCAGCTCCCGGCGGGGGAGAGTGGGCCAAGAGACCCAGTACTTC. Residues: CASSSRRGRVGQETQYF.

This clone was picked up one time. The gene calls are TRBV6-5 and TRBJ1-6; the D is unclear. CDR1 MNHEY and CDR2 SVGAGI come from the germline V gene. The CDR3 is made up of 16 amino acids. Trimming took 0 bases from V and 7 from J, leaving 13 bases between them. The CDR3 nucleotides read TGTGCCAGCAGTTACTCCGAGGGCCTCTACAATTCACCCCTCCACTTT. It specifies CASSYSEGLYNSPLHF.

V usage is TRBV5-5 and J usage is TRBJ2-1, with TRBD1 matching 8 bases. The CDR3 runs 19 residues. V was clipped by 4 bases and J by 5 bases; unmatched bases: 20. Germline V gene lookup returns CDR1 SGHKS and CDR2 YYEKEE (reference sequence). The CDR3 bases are TGTGCCAGCAGCCTGGACAGGGCCCTCATCCTACGGGTGGACAATGAGCAGTTCTTC. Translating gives CASSLDRALILRVDNEQFF.

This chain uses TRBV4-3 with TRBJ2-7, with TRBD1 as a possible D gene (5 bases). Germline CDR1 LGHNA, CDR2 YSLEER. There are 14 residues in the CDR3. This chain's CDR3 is CATRAGIHSYEQYF. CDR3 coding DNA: TGCGCTACCCGGGCAGGGATTCATTCCTACGAGCAGTACTTC.

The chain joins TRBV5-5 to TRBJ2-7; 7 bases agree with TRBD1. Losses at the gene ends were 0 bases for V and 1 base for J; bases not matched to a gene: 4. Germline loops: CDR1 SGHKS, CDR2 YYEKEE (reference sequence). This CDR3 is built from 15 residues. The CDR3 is CASSLGPGQSYEQYF. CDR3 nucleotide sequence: TGTGCCAGCAGCTTGGGGCCGGGACAGTCCTACGAGCAGTACTTC.

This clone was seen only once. In DNA form, the CDR3 reads TGTGCCAGCAGCTTGAGGGTGGAATGGAATGAGCAGTTCTTC. Translated: CASSLRVEWNEQFF. The chain uses TRBV5-6 and TRBJ2-1; D unresolved. Germline CDR1 and CDR2: SGHDT and YYEEEE. This CDR3 region has 14 residues. Between the trimmed V and J ends, which lost 1 base and 7 bases, there was a span of 12 bases.

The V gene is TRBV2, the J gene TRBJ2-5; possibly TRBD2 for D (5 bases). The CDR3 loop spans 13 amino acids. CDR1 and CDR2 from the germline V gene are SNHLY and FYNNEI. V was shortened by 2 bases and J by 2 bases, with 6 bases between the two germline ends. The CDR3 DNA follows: TGTGCCAGCAGTGAAACTAGGCAAGAGACCCAGTACTTC. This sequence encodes CASSETRQETQYF.

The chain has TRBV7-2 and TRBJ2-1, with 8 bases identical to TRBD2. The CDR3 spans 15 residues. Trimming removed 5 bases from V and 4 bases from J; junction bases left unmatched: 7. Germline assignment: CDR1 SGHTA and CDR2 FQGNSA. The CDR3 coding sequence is TGTGCCAGCAGCCCCCAACTAGCGGCATACAATGAGCAGTTCTTC. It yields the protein CASSPQLAAYNEQFF.

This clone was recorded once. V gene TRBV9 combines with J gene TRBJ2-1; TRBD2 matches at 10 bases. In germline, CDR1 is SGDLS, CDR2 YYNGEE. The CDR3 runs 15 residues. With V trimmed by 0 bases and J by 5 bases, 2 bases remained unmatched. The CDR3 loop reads CASSVGTSGNNEQFF. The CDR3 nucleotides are TGTGCCAGCAGCGTAGGTACTAGCGGGAACAATGAGCAGTTCTTC.

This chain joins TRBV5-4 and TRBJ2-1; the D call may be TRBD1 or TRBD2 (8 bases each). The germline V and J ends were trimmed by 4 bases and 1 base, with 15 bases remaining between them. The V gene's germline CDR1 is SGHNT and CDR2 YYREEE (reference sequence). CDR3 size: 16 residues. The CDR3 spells CASSPGGTGSYNEQFF. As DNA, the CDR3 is TGTGCCAGCAGCCCGGGAGGGACAGGTTCCTACAATGAGCAGTTCTTC.

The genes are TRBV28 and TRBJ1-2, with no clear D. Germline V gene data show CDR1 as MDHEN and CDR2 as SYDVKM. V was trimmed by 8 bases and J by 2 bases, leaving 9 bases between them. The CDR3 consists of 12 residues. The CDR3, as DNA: TGTGCCAGCCGGACGGGAAACTATGGCTACACCTTC. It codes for CASRTGNYGYTF.

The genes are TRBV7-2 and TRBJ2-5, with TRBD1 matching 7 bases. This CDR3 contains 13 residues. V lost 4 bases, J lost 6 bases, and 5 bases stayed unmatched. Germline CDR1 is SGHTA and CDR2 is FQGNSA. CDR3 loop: CASSSRQGQTQYF. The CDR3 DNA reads TGTGCCAGCAGCTCCAGACAGGGACAGACCCAGTACTTC.

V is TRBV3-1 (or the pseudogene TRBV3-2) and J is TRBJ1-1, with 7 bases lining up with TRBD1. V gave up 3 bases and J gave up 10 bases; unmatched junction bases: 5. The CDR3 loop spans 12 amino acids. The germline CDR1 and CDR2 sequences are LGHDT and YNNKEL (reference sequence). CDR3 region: CASSQKQGGAFF. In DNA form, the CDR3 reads TGTGCCAGCAGCCAGAAGCAGGGGGGAGCTTTCTTT.

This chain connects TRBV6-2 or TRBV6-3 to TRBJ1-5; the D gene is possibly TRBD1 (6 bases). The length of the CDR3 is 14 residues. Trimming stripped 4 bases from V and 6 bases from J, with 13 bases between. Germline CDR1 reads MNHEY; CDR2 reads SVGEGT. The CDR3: CASSFPGVIQPQHF. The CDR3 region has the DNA TGTGCCAGCAGTTTCCCAGGGGTAATTCAGCCCCAGCATTTT.

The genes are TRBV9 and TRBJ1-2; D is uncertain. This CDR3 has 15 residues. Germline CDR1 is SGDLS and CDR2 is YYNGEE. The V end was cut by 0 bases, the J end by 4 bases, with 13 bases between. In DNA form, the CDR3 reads TGTGCCAGCAGCGTAGTCGGTTCAGATGTCTATGGCTACACCTTC. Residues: CASSVVGSDVYGYTF.

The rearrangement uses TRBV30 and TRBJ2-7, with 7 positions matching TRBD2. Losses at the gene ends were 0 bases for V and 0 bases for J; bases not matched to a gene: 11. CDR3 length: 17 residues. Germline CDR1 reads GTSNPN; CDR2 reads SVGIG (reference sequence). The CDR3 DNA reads TGTGCCTGGAGTGTAGCCGTTCGAGGACTAGACTCCTACGAGCAGTACTTC. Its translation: CAWSVAVRGLDSYEQYF.

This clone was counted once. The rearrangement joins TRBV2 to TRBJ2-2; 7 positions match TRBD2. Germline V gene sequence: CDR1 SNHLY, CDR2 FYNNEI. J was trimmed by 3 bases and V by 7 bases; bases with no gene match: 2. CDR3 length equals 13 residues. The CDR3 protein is CASTSGDTGELFF. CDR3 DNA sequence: TGTGCCAGCACTAGCGGTGACACCGGGGAGCTGTTTTTT.

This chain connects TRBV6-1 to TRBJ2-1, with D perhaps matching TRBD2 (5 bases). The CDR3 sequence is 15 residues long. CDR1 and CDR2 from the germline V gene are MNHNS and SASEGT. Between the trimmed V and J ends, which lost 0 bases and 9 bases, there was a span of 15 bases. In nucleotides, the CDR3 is TGTGCCAGCAGTGAAGCGGGGATACGAGCGGTTGAGCAGTTCTTC. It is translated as CASSEAGIRAVEQFF.

CDR3 amino acids: CASSSPDRANTEAFF. The DNA of the CDR3 is TGTGCCAGCAGTTCGCCGGACAGGGCGAACACTGAAGCTTTCTTT. This chain uses TRBV28 with TRBJ1-1, with 8 bases fitting TRBD1. Germline V gene lookup returns CDR1 MDHEN and CDR2 SYDVKM. CDR3 length equals 15 residues. Germline trimming cut 4 bases from V and 1 base from J; bases unmatched to any gene: 5.

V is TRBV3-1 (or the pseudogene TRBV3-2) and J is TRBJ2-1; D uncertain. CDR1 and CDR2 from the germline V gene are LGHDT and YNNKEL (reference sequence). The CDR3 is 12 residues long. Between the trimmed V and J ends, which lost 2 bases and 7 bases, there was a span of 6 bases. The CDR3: CASSQFANEQFF. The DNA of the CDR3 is TGTGCCAGCAGCCAATTTGCTAATGAGCAGTTCTTC.

CDR3 bases: TGCGCCAGCAGCCAAGATTGGGGAGGGGACATTCAGTACTTC. It yields the protein CASSQDWGGDIQYF. The rearrangement uses TRBV4-3 and TRBJ2-4; 7 positions match TRBD2. Germline loops: CDR1 LGHNA, CDR2 YSLEER. The V gene end was trimmed by 0 bases and the J gene end by 8 bases; junction bases not matched to a gene: 4. The CDR3 runs 14 residues.

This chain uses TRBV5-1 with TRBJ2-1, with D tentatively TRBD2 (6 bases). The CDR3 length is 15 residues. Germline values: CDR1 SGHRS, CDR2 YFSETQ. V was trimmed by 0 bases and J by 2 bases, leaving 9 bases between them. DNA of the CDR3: TGCGCCAGCAGCTTGGTAGCGGCCGCCTACAATGAGCAGTTCTTC. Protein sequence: CASSLVAAAYNEQFF.

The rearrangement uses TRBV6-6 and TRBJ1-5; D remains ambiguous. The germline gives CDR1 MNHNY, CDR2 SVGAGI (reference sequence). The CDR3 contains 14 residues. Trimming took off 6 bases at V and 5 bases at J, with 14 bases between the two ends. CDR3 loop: CASSYLPTDQPQHF. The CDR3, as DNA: TGTGCCAGCAGCTATCTGCCCACAGATCAGCCCCAGCATTTT.

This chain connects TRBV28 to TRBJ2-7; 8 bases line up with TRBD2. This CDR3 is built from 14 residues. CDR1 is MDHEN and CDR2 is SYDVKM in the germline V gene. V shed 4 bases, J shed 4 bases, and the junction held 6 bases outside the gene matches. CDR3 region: CASSYQREWYEQYF. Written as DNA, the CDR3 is TGTGCCAGCAGTTATCAGCGGGAGTGGTACGAGCAGTACTTC.

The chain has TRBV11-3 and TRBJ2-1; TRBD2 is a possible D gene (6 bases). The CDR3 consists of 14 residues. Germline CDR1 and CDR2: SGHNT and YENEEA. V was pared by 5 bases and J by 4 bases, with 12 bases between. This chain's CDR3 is CASSGRTLYNEQFF. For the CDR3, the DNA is TGTGCCAGCAGCGGGAGGACTCTTTACAATGAGCAGTTCTTC.

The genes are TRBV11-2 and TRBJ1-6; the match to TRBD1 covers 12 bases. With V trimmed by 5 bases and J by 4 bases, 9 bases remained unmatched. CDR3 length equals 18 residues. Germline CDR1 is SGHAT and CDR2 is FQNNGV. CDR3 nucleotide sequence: TGTGCCAGCAGCCGCCGGGACAGGGGGCTTTCTTATAATTCACCCCTCCACTTT. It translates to CASSRRDRGLSYNSPLHF.

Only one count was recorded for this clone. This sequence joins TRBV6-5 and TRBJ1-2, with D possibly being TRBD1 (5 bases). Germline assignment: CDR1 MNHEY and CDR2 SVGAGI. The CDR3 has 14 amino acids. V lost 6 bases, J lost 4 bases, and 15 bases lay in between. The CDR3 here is CASSDRGGIYGYTF. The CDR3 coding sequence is TGTGCCAGCAGCGACCGCGGGGGGATCTATGGCTACACCTTC.

The CDR3 region is CASSLVAVRGLGYTF. The CDR3, as DNA: TGTGCCAGCAGCTTAGTCGCCGTCAGGGGGCTTGGCTACACCTTC. The chain joins TRBV7-9 to TRBJ1-2; TRBD1 aligns across 8 bases. The CDR3 covers 15 residues. Trimming at V came to 1 base and at J to 7 bases, leaving 8 bases not matched to a gene. Germline assignment: CDR1 SEHNR and CDR2 FQNEAQ (reference sequence).